The T cell receptor beta chain under discussion was sequenced for a study of radiotherapy plus CTLA-4 blockade in lung cancer. Participants had chemo-refractory metastatic non-small-cell lung cancer and were treated with focal radiation plus ipilimumab CTLA-4 blockade. The CDR3 has 15 amino acids. Germline V lookup: CDR1 SNHLY, CDR2 FYNNEI. Trimming took off 8 bases at V and 5 bases at J, with 21 bases between the two ends. Method: immunoSEQ multiplex PCR; TCRdb's copy keeps in-frame clones and lacks some. The sample holds roughly 77,000 clones, 74% seen once. The receptor was isolated from a human donor with non-small cell lung cancer whose response to radiotherapy plus ipilimumab could not be evaluated. The J gene is TRBJ1-1, the V gene TRBV2; TRBD1 is a possible D gene (6 bases). Sequencing was performed on peripheral blood, taken from a patient treated with radiotherapy plus ipilimumab. The CDR3 sequence: CASGARGGAYTEAFF. The DNA of the CDR3 is TGTGCCAGCGGCGCCCGAGGGGGGGCGTATACTGAAGCTTTCTTT.